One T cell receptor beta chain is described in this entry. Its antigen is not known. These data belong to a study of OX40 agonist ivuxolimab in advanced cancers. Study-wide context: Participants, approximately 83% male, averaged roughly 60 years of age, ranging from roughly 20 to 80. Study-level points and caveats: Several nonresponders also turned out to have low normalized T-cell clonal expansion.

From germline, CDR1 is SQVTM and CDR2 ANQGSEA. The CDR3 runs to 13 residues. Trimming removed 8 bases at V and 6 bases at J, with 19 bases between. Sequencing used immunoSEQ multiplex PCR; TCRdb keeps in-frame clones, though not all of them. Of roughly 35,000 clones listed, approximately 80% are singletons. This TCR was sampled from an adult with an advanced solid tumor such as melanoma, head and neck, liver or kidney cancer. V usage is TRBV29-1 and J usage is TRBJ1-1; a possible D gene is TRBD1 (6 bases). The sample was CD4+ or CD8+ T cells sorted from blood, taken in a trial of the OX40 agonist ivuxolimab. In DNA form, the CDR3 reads TGCAGCACGCAAGGGCGGAGGGGGGCTGAAGCTTTCTTT. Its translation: CSTQGRRGAEAFF.